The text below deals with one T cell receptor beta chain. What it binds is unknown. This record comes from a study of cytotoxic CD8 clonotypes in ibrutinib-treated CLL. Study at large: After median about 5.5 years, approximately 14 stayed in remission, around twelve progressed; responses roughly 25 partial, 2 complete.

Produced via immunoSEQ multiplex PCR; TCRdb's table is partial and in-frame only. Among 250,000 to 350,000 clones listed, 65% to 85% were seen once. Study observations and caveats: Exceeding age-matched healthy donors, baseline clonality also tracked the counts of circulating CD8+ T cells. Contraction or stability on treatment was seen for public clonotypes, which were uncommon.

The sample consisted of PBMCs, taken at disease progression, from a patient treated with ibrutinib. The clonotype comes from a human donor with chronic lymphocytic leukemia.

CDR3: CSVAGQGNYEQYF. CDR3 nucleotides: TGCAGCGTTGCTGGGCAGGGGAACTACGAGCAGTACTTC. This sequence joins TRBV29-1 and TRBJ2-7; possibly TRBD1 for D (6 bases). This CDR3 is built from 13 residues. V was cut by 4 bases and J by 3 bases, with 13 bases left in between. Germline V CDR1 and CDR2: SQVTM, ANQGSEA.